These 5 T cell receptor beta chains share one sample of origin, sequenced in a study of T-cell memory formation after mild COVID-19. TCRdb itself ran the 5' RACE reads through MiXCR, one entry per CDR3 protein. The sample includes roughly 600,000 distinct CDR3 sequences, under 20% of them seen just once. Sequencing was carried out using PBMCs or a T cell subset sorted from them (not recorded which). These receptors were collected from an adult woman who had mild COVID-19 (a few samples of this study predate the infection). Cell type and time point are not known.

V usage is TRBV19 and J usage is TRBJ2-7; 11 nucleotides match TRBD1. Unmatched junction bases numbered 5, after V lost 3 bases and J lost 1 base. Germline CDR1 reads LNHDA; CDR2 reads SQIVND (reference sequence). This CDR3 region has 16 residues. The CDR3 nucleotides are TGTGCCAGTAGTATGACCGGGACAGGGGGTTCCTACGAGCAGTACTTC. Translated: CASSMTGTGGSYEQYF.

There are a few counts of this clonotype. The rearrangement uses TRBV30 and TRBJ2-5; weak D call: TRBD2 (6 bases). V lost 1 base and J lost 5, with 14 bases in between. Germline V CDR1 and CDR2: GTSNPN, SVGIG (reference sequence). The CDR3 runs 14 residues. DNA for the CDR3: TGTGCCTGGAGTGAGGAAGGACGGGGGGAGACCCAGTACTTC. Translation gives CAWSEEGRGETQYF.

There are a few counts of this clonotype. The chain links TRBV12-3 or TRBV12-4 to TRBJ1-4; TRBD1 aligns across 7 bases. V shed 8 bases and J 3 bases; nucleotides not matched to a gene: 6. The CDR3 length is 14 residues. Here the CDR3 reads CASSYRGSNEKLFF. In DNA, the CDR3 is TGTGCCAGCTCCTACAGGGGATCTAATGAAAAACTGTTTTTT.

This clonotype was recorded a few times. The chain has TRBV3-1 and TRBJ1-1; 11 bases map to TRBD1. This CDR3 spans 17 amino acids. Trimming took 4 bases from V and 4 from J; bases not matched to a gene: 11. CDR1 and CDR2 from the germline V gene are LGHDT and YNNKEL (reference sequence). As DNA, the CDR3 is TGTGCCAGCAGCCCAAAGGACAGGGGGCTAATCGGCACTGAAGCTTTCTTT. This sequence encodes CASSPKDRGLIGTEAFF. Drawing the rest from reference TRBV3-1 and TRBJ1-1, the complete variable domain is DTAVSQTPKYLVTQMGNDKSIKCEQNLGHDTMYWYKQDSKKFLKIMFSYNNKELIINETVPNRFSPKSPDKAHLNLHINSLELGDSAVYFCASSPKDRGLIGTEAFFGQGTRLTVV.

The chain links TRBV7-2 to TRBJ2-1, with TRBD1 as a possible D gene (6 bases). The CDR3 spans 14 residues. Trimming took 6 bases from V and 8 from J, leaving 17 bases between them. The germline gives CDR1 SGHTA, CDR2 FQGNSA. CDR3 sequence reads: CASSFLGGRDEQFF. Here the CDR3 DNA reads TGTGCCAGCAGTTTTCTAGGGGGACGGGATGAGCAGTTCTTC.